This T cell receptor (beta chain) is drawn from a study of blood T cells in healthy people across ages. Study details: Template switching caught about one barcoded beta molecule for each two T cells. Study outcomes and limitations: A strong correlation was found between TCR beta diversity and the percentage of naive T cells. Long-lived donors had more naive CD4+ cells and higher diversity than aged donors.

Trimming took off 2 bases at V and 4 bases at J, with 6 bases between the two ends. Germline CDR1 is MNHEY and CDR2 is SVGEGT. The CDR3 is made up of 13 amino acids. The second PCR ran about 6 to 12 cycles with a sample-barcoded 5' primer and J-beta primers. Each CDR3 protein is one row after TCRdb ran MiXCR on the 5' RACE reads. The repertoire holds nearly 1 million distinct CDR3 sequences, 45% to 60% seen once, with 20% to 25% in the top ten. Details on this clonotype: Its cognate antigen is unknown.

The chain employs TRBV6-2 or TRBV6-3 and TRBJ1-5; D not certain. Sequenced sample: blood. This sequence was found in a woman aged 55-70 years in good health. The CDR3 coding sequence is TGTGCCAGCAGTTACCGTTGGAATCAGCCCCAGCATTTT. This encodes CASSYRWNQPQHF.